These 27 T cell receptor beta chains were all obtained from the same sample, sequenced in a study of radiotherapy plus CTLA-4 blockade in lung cancer. Sequenced by immunoSEQ multiplex PCR; TCRdb stores in-frame clones only, minus some. The table records about 35,000 clones, more than 70% of them present only once. Sample: peripheral blood, taken from a patient treated with radiotherapy plus ipilimumab. The receptor set was obtained from a human donor with non-small cell lung cancer who had stable disease on radiotherapy plus ipilimumab.

V usage is TRBV23-1 and J usage is TRBJ2-3, with 10 bases identical to TRBD2. TRBV23-1 carries the ORF label, with uncertain function. The CDR3 consists of 20 residues. V trimming: 7 bases; J trimming: 1 base; junction bases outside the gene matches: 20. The CDR3 here is CASTTRGVAGGTGGTDTQYF. The CDR3, as DNA: TGCGCCAGCACCACCCGGGGGGTAGCGGGAGGAACGGGGGGCACAGATACGCAGTATTTT.

In its sample, this clone was seen a few times. At the DNA level, this CDR3 is encoded by other sequences in the same sample as well. This rearrangement joins TRBV20-1 to TRBJ2-1, with D possibly TRBD2 on 5 matching bases. The CDR3 runs to 11 residues. Germline loops: CDR1 DFQATT, CDR2 SNEGSKA (reference sequence). With 5 bases removed from V and 5 bases from J, the gap between germline ends came to 7 bases. CDR3 region: CSAAGDNEQFF. The CDR3 DNA follows: TGCAGTGCTGCCGGGGACAATGAGCAGTTCTTC.

This chain joins TRBV6-5 and TRBJ1-3; 7 nucleotides align to TRBD1. The germline V gene has CDR1 MNHEY and CDR2 SVGAGI. Trimming cost V 9 bases and J 6 bases; bases outside gene matches: 14. The CDR3 loop spans 15 amino acids. DNA for the CDR3: TGTGCCAGTTCTCCGACAGGGAGTATGAAAAACACCATATATTTT. It translates to CASSPTGSMKNTIYF.

This clone was seen more than once but under ten times. The V call is TRBV11-1, the J call TRBJ2-7; TRBD2 agrees at 10 bases. J lost 6 bases, V lost 2 bases, and 7 bases had no gene match. Germline V gene data show CDR1 as SGHAT and CDR2 as FQDESV (reference sequence). The CDR3 length is 15 residues. The CDR3: CASSLFASGSAEQYF. CDR3 sequence (DNA): TGTGCCAGCAGCTTATTCGCTAGCGGGAGCGCCGAGCAGTACTTC. Supplemented by reference TRBV11-1 and TRBJ2-7, the full variable domain reads EAEVAQSPRYKITEKSQAVAFWCDPISGHATLYWYRQILGQGPELLVQFQDESVVDDSQLPKDRFSAERLKGVDSTLKIQPAELGDSAMYLCASSLFASGSAEQYFGPGTRLTVT.

V gene TRBV7-2 combines with J gene TRBJ2-1; 9 nucleotides align to TRBD2. The V gene end was trimmed by 1 base and the J gene end by 5 bases; junction bases not matched to a gene: 3. CDR3 size: 15 residues. Per the germline V gene, CDR1 is SGHTA and CDR2 is FQGNSA. The CDR3 region is CASSLVAGADNEQFF. The CDR3 region has the DNA TGTGCCAGCAGCTTAGTAGCGGGAGCTGACAATGAGCAGTTCTTC.

J is TRBJ2-5 and V is TRBV27; D might be TRBD1 (6 bases). The DNA end lines up better with TRBJ2-7; the J call may be wrong. CDR1 and CDR2 from the germline V gene are MNHEY and SMNVEV (reference sequence). This CDR3 comprises 14 residues. CDR3 sequence: CASSLSPRGYEQYF. Here the CDR3 DNA reads TGTGCCAGCAGTTTATCACCCAGGGGCTACGAGCAGTACTTC.

The J gene is TRBJ2-6, the V gene TRBV9, with 7 bases identical to TRBD2. Germline CDR1 SGDLS, CDR2 YYNGEE. The CDR3 is made up of 16 amino acids. V trimming: 0 bases; J trimming: 0 bases; junction bases outside the gene matches: 0. CDR3 sequence reads: CASSVAGGSGANVLTF. The CDR3 DNA follows: TGTGCCAGCAGCGTAGCGGGGGGCTCTGGGGCCAACGTCCTGACTTTC. Supplemented by reference TRBV9 and TRBJ2-6, the full variable domain reads DSGVTQTPKHLITATGQRVTLRCSPRSGDLSVYWYQQSLDQGLQFLIQYYNGEERAKGNILERFSAQQFPDLHSELNLSSLELGDSALYFCASSVAGGSGANVLTFGAGSRLTVL.

CDR3 nucleotides: TGTGCCATCAGCATCATAGCGGGAGAGGGTAATGAGCAGTTCTTC. Protein product: CAISIIAGEGNEQFF. This chain uses TRBV10-3 with TRBJ2-1, with 9 bases lining up with TRBD2. The V and J ends lost 6 bases and 7 bases, in that order; junction bases with no gene match: 10. In germline, CDR1 is ENHRY, CDR2 SYGVKD. The CDR3 extends over 15 amino acids.

V and J are TRBV5-8 and TRBJ2-1; TRBD2 aligns across 12 bases. Trimming cost V 4 bases and J 4 bases; bases outside gene matches: 3. The CDR3 extends over 15 amino acids. CDR1 SGHTS and CDR2 YDEGEE come from the germline V gene. The CDR3 here is CASSIGTSGYNEQFF. The CDR3 DNA reads TGTGCCAGCAGCATAGGGACTAGCGGGTACAATGAGCAGTTCTTC.

This clone was found a few times. The CDR3 nucleotides are TGTGCCAGCAGAAGACAGGGGGCTGGCTATGGCTACACCTTC. It specifies CASRRQGAGYGYTF. This rearrangement joins TRBV28 to TRBJ1-2; 10 bases match TRBD1. Germline V gene sequence: CDR1 MDHEN, CDR2 SYDVKM. The CDR3 spans 14 residues. J lost 4 bases, V lost 6 bases, and 5 bases had no gene match.

The chain joins TRBV5-1 to TRBJ2-5; a weak D match, TRBD1 (6 bases). Germline values: CDR1 SGHRS, CDR2 YFSETQ. The CDR3 contains 18 residues. Trimming took 1 base from V and 1 from J, leaving 20 bases between them. CDR3 DNA sequence: TGCGCCAGCAGCTTGAGTCCCACAGGGAGTAGGGGCCAAGAGACCCAGTACTTC. Translation gives CASSLSPTGSRGQETQYF.

This clone has only one observation. The genes are TRBV18 and TRBJ2-7; perhaps TRBD2 as D (6 bases). The CDR3 spans 14 residues. The V end lost 3 bases, the J end lost 4 bases, and 13 bases lay between the germline ends. From germline, CDR1 is KGHSH and CDR2 LQKENI. The CDR3: CASSPGLQSYEQYF. CDR3 coding DNA: TGTGCCAGCTCACCGGGACTCCAGTCGTACGAGCAGTACTTC.

The genes are TRBV4-1 and TRBJ2-7; weak D call: TRBD1 (6 bases). The CDR3 spans 16 residues. The germline gives CDR1 MGHRA, CDR2 YSYEKL. With 1 base removed from V and 0 bases from J, the gap between germline ends came to 13 bases. DNA for the CDR3: TGCGCCAGCAGCCAAGTGAATGACAGGCGCTCCTACGAGCAGTACTTC. It codes for CASSQVNDRRSYEQYF.

This chain uses TRBV28 with TRBJ2-7; 9 nucleotides line up with TRBD2. V shed 5 bases, J shed 4 bases, and the junction held 6 bases outside the gene matches. Germline assignment: CDR1 MDHEN and CDR2 SYDVKM. This CDR3 spans 14 amino acids. CDR3 loop: CASSRLAADYEQYF. CDR3 bases: TGTGCCAGCAGTCGACTAGCGGCGGATTACGAGCAGTACTTC.

The V call is TRBV11-1, the J call TRBJ2-3; the match to TRBD2 covers 8 bases. CDR3 length: 17 amino acids. In germline, CDR1 is SGHAT, CDR2 FQDESV (reference sequence). With 5 bases clipped from V and 4 bases from J, the junction kept 14 bases outside the gene matches. The CDR3 loop is CASSPPVREVPSDTQYF. CDR3 in DNA: TGTGCCAGCAGCCCTCCTGTGCGGGAGGTACCGTCAGATACGCAGTATTTT.

This chain links TRBV7-2 with TRBJ2-5; 9 positions agree with TRBD2. The DNA matches TRBJ2-7 better at its end, which makes the J call doubtful. The CDR3 sequence is 14 residues long. The germline V gene has CDR1 SGHTA and CDR2 FQGNSA. The CDR3 is CASSSAGGSREQYF. The CDR3 bases are TGTGCCAGCAGCTCTGCGGGAGGGTCTCGCGAGCAGTACTTC.

By share of the sample, this clone is medium-sized. The V and J genes are TRBV30 and TRBJ2-3, with TRBD1 matching 12 bases. Germline V gene sequence: CDR1 GTSNPN, CDR2 SVGIG (reference sequence). This CDR3 comprises 15 residues. Trimming cost V 2 bases and J 6 bases; bases outside gene matches: 6. The CDR3 loop reads CAWSWGTGGRDTQYF. The CDR3 nucleotides are TGTGCCTGGAGTTGGGGGACAGGGGGCAGGGATACGCAGTATTTT. The whole variable domain, filled in from reference TRBV30 and TRBJ2-3, reads SQTIHQWPATLVQPVGSPLSLECTVEGTSNPNLYWYRQAAGRGLQLLFYSVGIGQISSEVPQNLSASRPQDRQFILSSKKLLLSDSGFYLCAWSWGTGGRDTQYFGPGTRLTVL.

This clone was observed a handful of times. This chain connects TRBV6-5 to TRBJ2-5; D call uncertain. The CDR3 runs 14 residues. The V end was cut by 6 bases, the J end by 2 bases, with 13 bases between. Germline loops: CDR1 MNHEY, CDR2 SVGAGI. The CDR3 sequence: CASSRPARQETQYF. The CDR3 bases are TGTGCCAGCAGCCGACCCGCCAGGCAAGAGACCCAGTACTTC.

The gene calls are TRBV9 and TRBJ2-3; TRBD1 agrees at 10 bases. The germline gives CDR1 SGDLS, CDR2 YYNGEE. The V and J ends lost 3 bases and 0 bases, in that order; junction bases with no gene match: 7. This CDR3 comprises 17 residues. The CDR3, as DNA: TGTGCCAGCAGCGCCACGGGGACAGGGGCGAGCACAGATACGCAGTATTTT. This sequence encodes CASSATGTGASTDTQYF. The full variable domain, completed using reference TRBV9 and TRBJ2-3, is DSGVTQTPKHLITATGQRVTLRCSPRSGDLSVYWYQQSLDQGLQFLIQYYNGEERAKGNILERFSAQQFPDLHSELNLSSLELGDSALYFCASSATGTGASTDTQYFGPGTRLTVL.

This chain joins TRBV30 and TRBJ2-4; TRBD1 matches at 7 bases. Per germline, CDR1 GTSNPN and CDR2 SVGIG (reference sequence). This CDR3 is built from 17 residues. J lost 4 bases, V lost 0 bases, and 12 bases had no gene match. The CDR3 nucleotides are TGTGCCTGGAGTGTAATCCAGACAGGGCGGTCGAAAAACATTCAGTACTTC. This sequence encodes CAWSVIQTGRSKNIQYF.

V is TRBV5-1 and J is TRBJ2-5; TRBD2 is a possible D gene (6 bases). This CDR3 region has 15 residues. Trimming pared 4 bases from V and 3 bases from J, leaving 16 bases between. The germline CDR1 and CDR2 sequences are SGHRS and YFSETQ. CDR3 in amino acids: CASSPTEGREETQYF. The CDR3 DNA reads TGCGCCAGCAGCCCTACGGAGGGTAGGGAAGAGACCCAGTACTTC.

This clone was detected only once. The CDR3 region is CASSLWDRGETQYF. Written as DNA, the CDR3 is TGTGCCAGCTCACTCTGGGACAGGGGAGAGACCCAGTACTTC. The chain uses TRBV18 and TRBJ2-5, with 10 positions matching TRBD1. Germline V gene data show CDR1 as KGHSH and CDR2 as LQKENI. The ends lost 4 bases at V and 4 bases at J; junction bases unmatched: 3. The CDR3 contains 14 residues.

The chain links TRBV28 to TRBJ1-1, with a possible D match to TRBD1 (5 bases). Germline lookup yields CDR1 MDHEN and CDR2 SYDVKM. CDR3 length equals 14 residues. V lost 5 bases, J lost 2 bases, and 12 bases lay in between. The CDR3 sequence: CASSLDRTNTEAFF. Here the CDR3 DNA reads TGTGCCAGCAGTCTCGACAGAACCAACACTGAAGCTTTCTTT.

This sequence joins TRBV18 and TRBJ2-4; 12 bases are a match to TRBD2. Germline V gives CDR1 KGHSH, CDR2 LQKENI. After removal of 4 bases from V and 8 bases from J, the junction contained 6 bases not matched to a gene. This CDR3 has 15 amino acids. CDR3 residues: CASSLMTSGSHIQYF. The CDR3 bases are TGTGCCAGCTCACTAATGACTAGCGGGAGCCACATTCAGTACTTC.

There are a few counts of this clone. The chain links TRBV7-9 to TRBJ2-5; no firm D call. Germline CDR1 reads SEHNR; CDR2 reads FQNEAQ (reference sequence). The CDR3 has 16 residues. V was trimmed by 8 bases and J by 3 bases, leaving 22 bases between them. In DNA form, the CDR3 reads TGTGCCAGCGGCAGGTTCGGCCTCGCCCAGAAAGAGACCCAGTACTTC. It translates to CASGRFGLAQKETQYF.

This clone occurred a few times. CDR3 bases: TGTGCCAGCAGCTTGTTGCCGTTGGAGCGGTGGCCATACGAGCAGTACTTC. Translated, it gives CASSLLPLERWPYEQYF. V and J are TRBV5-6 and TRBJ2-7; D possibly corresponds to TRBD2 (5 bases). The V gene lost 1 base and the J gene lost 4 bases, with 21 bases spanning the gap. Germline V gene data show CDR1 as SGHDT and CDR2 as YYEEEE. This CDR3 is built from 17 residues.

This clone was seen more than once but under ten times. The V gene is TRBV7-9, the J gene TRBJ1-3; 9 bases align to TRBD1. CDR1 is SEHNR, CDR2 FQNEAQ, per germline (reference sequence). V was pared by 2 bases and J by 0 bases, with 2 bases of the junction left unmatched. The CDR3 is 16 amino acids. CDR3 sequence (DNA): TGTGCCAGCAGCTTAAGGGACAGGGACTCTGGAAACACCATATATTTT. It translates to CASSLRDRDSGNTIYF.